This T cell receptor beta chain was captured by sequencing in a study of OX40 agonist ivuxolimab in advanced cancers. Study summary: Ivuxolimab, an agonist antibody against OX40 (CD134), was given to patients.

General study findings and limits: Average numbers of expanded clones were greater in CD8+ T cells than in CD4+. Among patients with partial responses at 0.1-3.0 mg/kg, clonal expansion was among the lowest.

Comments on this clone: Its antigen is unknown.

Germline V CDR1 and CDR2: SGHDT, YYEEEE. The CDR3 covers 15 residues. With 2 bases clipped from V and 6 bases from J, the junction kept 5 bases outside the gene matches. TCRdb's table, derived via immunoSEQ multiplex PCR, lists solely in-frame clones and lacks some. The repertoire holds approximately 44,000 clones, approximately 90% seen once, with around 28% in the top ten. The chain links TRBV5-6 to TRBJ1-5; TRBD1 matches at 10 bases. Source: CD4+ or CD8+ T cells sorted from blood, taken in a trial of the OX40 agonist ivuxolimab. The TCR sequence derives from an adult with an advanced solid tumor such as melanoma, head and neck, liver or kidney cancer. The CDR3 nucleotides read TGTGCCAGCAGCTTCCGGGACAGGGGTGGTCAGCCCCAGCATTTT. Translated, it gives CASSFRDRGGQPQHF.